Shown below are 26 T cell receptor beta chains from a single sample sequenced in a study of T-cell memory formation after mild COVID-19. TCRdb fed the 5' RACE reads into MiXCR, producing one record per CDR3 protein. The sample yields about 57,000 distinct CDR3 sequences, 10% to 15% seen once. The sample taken for sequencing was PBMCs or a T cell subset sorted from them (not recorded which). These receptors were collected from a young man who had mild COVID-19 (a few samples of this study predate the infection). Cell type and time point are not known.

This clonotype was detected a few times. The V call is TRBV7-2, the J call TRBJ2-4; 8 positions match TRBD2. Germline V gene lookup returns CDR1 SGHTA and CDR2 FQGNSA. The junction had 15 bases not matched to a gene; V was cut back by 5 bases and J by 0 bases. CDR3 length: 19 amino acids. Here the CDR3 DNA reads TGTGCCAGCAGCCTAGGGGGACTAGAATCGCGCGAAGCCAAAAACATTCAGTACTTC. Amino acids: CASSLGGLESREAKNIQYF.

This chain links TRBV6-5 with TRBJ2-3; TRBD2 matches at 9 bases. The length of the CDR3 is 13 residues. CDR1 is MNHEY, CDR2 SVGAGI, per germline. After removal of 6 bases from V and 5 bases from J, the junction contained 3 bases not matched to a gene. CDR3 bases: TGTGCCAGCAGGGCGGGGGGGCAAGATACGCAGTATTTT. Its protein product is CASRAGGQDTQYF.

V and J are TRBV12-3 or TRBV12-4 and TRBJ2-7; 9 bases align to TRBD1. The length of the CDR3 is 14 residues. V lost 8 bases to trimming and J lost 1 base; unmatched junction nucleotides: 6. The CDR3 DNA sequence: TGTGCCAGCCAAGACAGGGGGTCATCCTACGAGCAGTACTTC. Its protein is CASQDRGSSYEQYF.

This chain links TRBV6-2 or TRBV6-3 with TRBJ2-3, with 7 bases identical to TRBD1. After removal of 2 bases from V and 3 bases from J, the junction contained 11 bases not matched to a gene. This CDR3 contains 17 residues. Germline V gene lookup returns CDR1 MNHEY and CDR2 SVGEGT. The CDR3 region is CASSYTLPGTATDTQYF. Here the CDR3 DNA reads TGTGCCAGCAGTTACACGCTACCCGGGACAGCGACAGATACGCAGTATTTT.

There are a few counts of this clonotype. V is TRBV4-3 and J is TRBJ2-3; D unresolved. The V gene lost 0 bases and the J gene lost 2 bases, with 6 bases spanning the gap. Germline V lookup: CDR1 LGHNA, CDR2 YSLEER. This CDR3 has 14 residues. Written as DNA, the CDR3 is TGCGCCAGCAGCCAAGACACCCCCACAGATACGCAGTATTTT. This translates into CASSQDTPTDTQYF.

V and J are TRBV27 and TRBJ1-6, with D maybe TRBD1 (5 bases). The CDR3 contains 15 residues. CDR1 is MNHEY, CDR2 SMNVEV, per germline (reference sequence). The V end was cut by 2 bases, the J end by 7 bases, with 12 bases between. CDR3 DNA sequence: TGTGCCAGCAGTTTAAGGGGCAGCGGGAATTCACCCCTCCACTTT. Translated: CASSLRGSGNSPLHF.

The J gene is TRBJ1-4, the V gene TRBV7-6, with unresolved D. Deletions cut 4 bases from V and 8 bases from J, with 8 bases between. The CDR3 length is 12 residues. Germline assignment: CDR1 SGHVS and CDR2 FNYEAQ. The CDR3 DNA reads TGTGCCAGCAGCTCGGGGAGGGAAAAACTGTTTTTT. It specifies CASSSGREKLFF.

This sequence joins TRBV20-1 and TRBJ2-1; D ambiguous. There are 13 residues in the CDR3. Trimming stripped 2 bases from V and 3 bases from J, with 8 bases between. Germline assignment: CDR1 DFQATT and CDR2 SNEGSKA (reference sequence). CDR3 DNA: TGCAGTGCTAGACCTATAGGCTACAATGAGCAGTTCTTC. Protein product: CSARPIGYNEQFF.

This clonotype was found a few times. V and J are TRBV3-1 and TRBJ1-2; D possibly corresponds to TRBD1 (5 bases). Per germline, CDR1 LGHDT and CDR2 YNNKEL (reference sequence). The CDR3 consists of 16 residues. V lost 4 bases to trimming and J lost 0 bases, with 15 bases between them. The CDR3 DNA follows: TGTGCCAGCAGCCGATCGATCGGGGGAGCTAACTATGGCTACACCTTC. It yields the protein CASSRSIGGANYGYTF.

The chain combines TRBV21-1 with TRBJ1-1; TRBD1 is the table's D call, not checked against the DNA. TRBV21-1 is a listed pseudogene. This CDR3 contains 11 residues. The CDR3 DNA follows: TGTGCCAGCAGCAGGGGGATGGAAGCTTTCTTT. Translation: CASSRGMEAFF.

There are a few counts of this clonotype. CDR3 nucleotides: TGTGCCATCAGTGAGGTGGTAGGTGAGCAGGGGGCCCAGCCCCAGCATTTT. The encoded protein is CAISEVVGEQGAQPQHF. The chain is built from TRBV10-3 and TRBJ1-5; 8 bases are a match to TRBD1. The germline CDR1 and CDR2 sequences are ENHRY and SYGVKD. The CDR3 totals 17 residues. Germline trimming cut 2 bases from V and 7 bases from J; bases unmatched to any gene: 13.

At least ten counts were recorded for this clonotype. This rearrangement joins TRBV6-4 to TRBJ2-1, with 8 positions matching TRBD1. CDR3 length: 14 residues. J gave up 3 bases and V 6 bases, and 4 bases lay outside the gene matches. Looked up from germline, CDR1 is MRHNA and CDR2 is SNTAGT. CDR3 DNA sequence: TGTGCCAGCAGCGACAGGGGAGACTACAATGAGCAGTTCTTC. This translates into CASSDRGDYNEQFF.

This clonotype was seen more than once but under ten times. This chain joins TRBV29-1 and TRBJ2-5, with TRBD2 matching 8 bases. CDR3 length: 14 amino acids. V lost 3 bases to trimming and J lost 1 base; unmatched junction nucleotides: 4. The germline V gene has CDR1 SQVTM and CDR2 ANQGSEA. The DNA for the CDR3 is TGCAGCGTTGACGGGGGGGGCCTCCAAGAGACCCAGTACTTC. As protein: CSVDGGGLQETQYF.

V usage is TRBV20-1 and J usage is TRBJ2-2, with a tentative D call TRBD1 (6 bases). The V gene lost 6 bases and the J gene lost 8 bases, with 22 bases spanning the gap. CDR3 length: 15 amino acids. CDR1 and CDR2 from the germline V gene are DFQATT and SNEGSKA (reference sequence). The CDR3 is CSAESGTHPWGELFF. CDR3 nucleotides: TGCAGTGCGGAGTCCGGGACACACCCCTGGGGGGAGCTGTTTTTT.

In this sample, this clonotype turned up many times. This chain joins TRBV6-5 and TRBJ2-7; 7 bases match TRBD1. V dropped 0 bases and J dropped 0; count of bases not matched to a gene: 2. The CDR3 runs 15 residues. The V gene's germline CDR1 is MNHEY and CDR2 SVGAGI. The CDR3 DNA is TGTGCCAGCAGTTACTCGACAGGGAGCTCCTACGAGCAGTACTTC. This encodes CASSYSTGSSYEQYF.

The chain carries TRBV4-3 and TRBJ2-2, with D maybe TRBD2 (6 bases). CDR1 and CDR2 (germline): LGHNA, YSLEER. The CDR3 covers 13 residues. V was pared by 6 bases and J by 5 bases, with 10 bases between. In DNA form, the CDR3 reads TGCGCCAGCAGGCGTGGGGGGACCGGGGAGCTGTTTTTT. Amino acid sequence: CASRRGGTGELFF.

This clonotype has a handful of counts. The rearrangement links TRBV5-5 to TRBJ2-3, with TRBD2 identical over 8 bases. This CDR3 contains 16 residues. The ends lost 4 bases at V and 1 base at J; junction bases unmatched: 8. The germline V gene has CDR1 SGHKS and CDR2 YYEKEE (reference sequence). The CDR3: CASSPGGGWGTDTQYF. DNA for the CDR3: TGTGCCAGCAGCCCCGGGGGGGGCTGGGGCACAGATACGCAGTATTTT.

This chain links TRBV10-1 with TRBJ2-1; the D call may be TRBD1 or TRBD2 (6 bases each). The V gene lost 2 bases and the J gene lost 4 bases, with 9 bases spanning the gap. CDR1 WNHNN and CDR2 SYGVQD come from the germline V gene (reference sequence). CDR3 length equals 14 residues. The CDR3 region has the DNA TGCGCCAGCAGTGAGAGGGGGGAATACAATGAGCAGTTCTTC. Translating it yields CASSERGEYNEQFF.

This clonotype appeared a few times. The chain couples TRBV7-3 to TRBJ2-1, with 7 bases fitting TRBD1. CDR3 length equals 15 residues. V was pared by 2 bases and J by 7 bases, with 8 bases of the junction left unmatched. Germline loops: CDR1 SGHTA, CDR2 FQGTGA. CDR3 sequence (DNA): TGTGCCAGCAGCTTAGCCGCAGGGGGTTTTAATGAGCAGTTCTTC. This gives the protein CASSLAAGGFNEQFF.

This clonotype turned up a few times. This sequence joins TRBV7-2 and TRBJ1-2; D is unclear. CDR1 and CDR2 (germline): SGHTA, FQGNSA. This CDR3 has 13 residues. V lost 1 base and J lost 6, with 9 bases in between. CDR3: CASSLGPLDGYTF. CDR3 coding DNA: TGTGCCAGCAGCTTAGGTCCCCTAGATGGCTACACCTTC.

The J gene is TRBJ1-6, the V gene TRBV3-1; tentatively, D is TRBD1 (6 bases). Trimming pared 0 bases from V and 9 bases from J, leaving 9 bases between. CDR3 length equals 14 residues. Looked up from germline, CDR1 is LGHDT and CDR2 is YNNKEL (reference sequence). The CDR3 DNA sequence: TGTGCCAGCAGCCAAGACGGGGGGCTTTCACCCCTCCACTTT. Translating gives CASSQDGGLSPLHF.

This clonotype was observed a few times. The chain combines TRBV20-1 with TRBJ1-2; D is possibly TRBD1 (6 bases). Trimming shortened V by 0 bases and J by 5 bases, and 13 bases separated the two germline ends. The CDR3 totals 14 residues. Germline V lookup: CDR1 DFQATT, CDR2 SNEGSKA (reference sequence). CDR3 protein: CSAREGRGLYGYTF. DNA of the CDR3: TGCAGTGCTAGAGAGGGCAGGGGCTTGTATGGCTACACCTTC.

The rearrangement links TRBV5-1 to TRBJ1-3; 8 nucleotides agree with TRBD1. Germline V gene lookup returns CDR1 SGHRS and CDR2 YFSETQ. Germline trimming cut 0 bases from V and 4 bases from J; bases unmatched to any gene: 3. This CDR3 comprises 15 residues. CDR3 in DNA: TGCGCCAGCAGCTTGGCAGGGGGCCCAGGAAACACCATATATTTT. The encoded protein is CASSLAGGPGNTIYF. Full variable domain (remainder filled in from reference TRBV5-1 and TRBJ1-3): KAGVTQTPRYLIKTRGQQVTLSCSPISGHRSVSWYQQTPGQGLQFLFEYFSETQRNKGNFPGRFSGRQFSNSRSEMNVSTLELGDSALYLCASSLAGGPGNTIYFGEGSWLTVV.

This clonotype was counted between two and nine times. V usage is TRBV5-1 and J usage is TRBJ1-1; 7 nucleotides line up with TRBD1. V was pared by 4 bases and J by 4 bases, with 13 bases of the junction left unmatched. The CDR3 runs to 16 residues. The germline CDR1 and CDR2 sequences are SGHRS and YFSETQ. The CDR3 loop reads CASSPRGWGRGTEAFF. The CDR3 nucleotides read TGCGCCAGCAGCCCCAGGGGGTGGGGGCGCGGCACTGAAGCTTTCTTT.

The genes are TRBV20-1 and TRBJ2-5; 7 bases match TRBD1. Per germline, CDR1 DFQATT and CDR2 SNEGSKA (reference sequence). The length of the CDR3 is 15 residues. With V trimmed by 6 bases and J by 4 bases, 14 bases remained unmatched. The CDR3: CSAKELGRGRETQYF. CDR3 DNA: TGCAGTGCCAAAGAACTGGGAAGGGGGCGAGAGACCCAGTACTTC.

This clonotype showed up many times. The chain has TRBV20-1 and TRBJ2-7; TRBD1 matches 7 bases. This CDR3 spans 13 amino acids. Germline loops: CDR1 DFQATT, CDR2 SNEGSKA (reference sequence). The V gene end was trimmed by 0 bases and the J gene end by 3 bases; junction bases not matched to a gene: 2. The CDR3 DNA follows: TGCAGTGCTAGAGATTCAGGGGGCTACGAGCAGTACTTC. Translating gives CSARDSGGYEQYF.